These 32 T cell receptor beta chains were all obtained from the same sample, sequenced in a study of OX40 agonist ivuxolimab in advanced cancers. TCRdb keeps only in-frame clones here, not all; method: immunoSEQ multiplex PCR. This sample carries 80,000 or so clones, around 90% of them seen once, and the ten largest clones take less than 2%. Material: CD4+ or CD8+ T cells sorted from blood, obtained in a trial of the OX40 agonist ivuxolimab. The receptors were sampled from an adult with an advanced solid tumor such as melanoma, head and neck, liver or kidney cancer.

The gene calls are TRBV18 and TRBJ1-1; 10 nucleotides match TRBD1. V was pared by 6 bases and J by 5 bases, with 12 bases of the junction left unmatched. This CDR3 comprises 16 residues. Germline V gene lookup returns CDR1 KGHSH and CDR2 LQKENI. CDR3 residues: CASSRGQGMSGTEAFF. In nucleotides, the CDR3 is TGTGCCAGCTCCCGGGGACAGGGGATGTCGGGGACTGAAGCTTTCTTT.

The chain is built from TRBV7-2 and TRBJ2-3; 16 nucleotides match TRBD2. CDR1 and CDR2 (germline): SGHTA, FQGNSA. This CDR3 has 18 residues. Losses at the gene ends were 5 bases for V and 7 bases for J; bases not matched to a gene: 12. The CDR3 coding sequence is TGTGCCAGCAGCACCTCTACCGGGACTAGCGGGGGGGCCAATACGCAGTATTTT. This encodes CASSTSTGTSGGANTQYF.

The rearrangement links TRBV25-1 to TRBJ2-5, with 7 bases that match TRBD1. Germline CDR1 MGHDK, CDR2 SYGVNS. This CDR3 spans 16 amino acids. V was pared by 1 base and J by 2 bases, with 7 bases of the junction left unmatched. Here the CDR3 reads CASSESLGTVQETQYF. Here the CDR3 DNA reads TGTGCCAGCAGTGAATCTTTAGGGACAGTACAAGAGACCCAGTACTTC.

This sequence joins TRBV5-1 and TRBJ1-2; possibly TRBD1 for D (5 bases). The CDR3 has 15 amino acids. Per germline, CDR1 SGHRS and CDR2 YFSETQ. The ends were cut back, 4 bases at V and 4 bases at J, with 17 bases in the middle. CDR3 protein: CASSLNRDDLYGYTF. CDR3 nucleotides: TGCGCCAGCAGCCTAAACCGGGACGACCTCTATGGCTACACCTTC.

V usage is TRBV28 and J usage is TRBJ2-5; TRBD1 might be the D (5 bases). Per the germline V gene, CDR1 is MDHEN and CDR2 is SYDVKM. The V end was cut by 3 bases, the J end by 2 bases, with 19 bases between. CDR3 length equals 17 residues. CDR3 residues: CASSLWGWSGLQETQYF. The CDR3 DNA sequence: TGTGCCAGCAGTTTGTGGGGTTGGTCAGGGCTACAAGAGACCCAGTACTTC.

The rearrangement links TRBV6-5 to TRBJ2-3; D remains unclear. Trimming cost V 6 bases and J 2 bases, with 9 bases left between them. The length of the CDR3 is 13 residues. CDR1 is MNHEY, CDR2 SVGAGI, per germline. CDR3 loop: CASRKGFTDTQYF. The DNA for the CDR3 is TGTGCCAGCAGAAAGGGATTCACAGATACGCAGTATTTT.

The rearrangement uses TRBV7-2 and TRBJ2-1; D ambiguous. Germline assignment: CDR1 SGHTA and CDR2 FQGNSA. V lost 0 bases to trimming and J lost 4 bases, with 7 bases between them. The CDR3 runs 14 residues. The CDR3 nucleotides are TGTGCCAGCAGCTTAGCGGTGATTTACAATGAGCAGTTCTTC. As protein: CASSLAVIYNEQFF.

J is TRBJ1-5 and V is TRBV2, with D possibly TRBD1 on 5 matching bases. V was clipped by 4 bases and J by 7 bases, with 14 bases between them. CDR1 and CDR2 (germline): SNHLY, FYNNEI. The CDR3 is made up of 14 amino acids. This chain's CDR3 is CASSVRRGGQPQHF. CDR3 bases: TGTGCCAGCAGTGTGAGGAGGGGCGGACAGCCCCAGCATTTT.

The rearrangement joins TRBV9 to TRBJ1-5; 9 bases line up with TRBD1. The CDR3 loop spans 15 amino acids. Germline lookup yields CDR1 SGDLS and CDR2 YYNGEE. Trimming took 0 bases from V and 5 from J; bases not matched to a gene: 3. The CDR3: CASSVEGQGDQPQHF. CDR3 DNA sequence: TGTGCCAGCAGCGTAGAGGGACAGGGTGATCAGCCCCAGCATTTT.

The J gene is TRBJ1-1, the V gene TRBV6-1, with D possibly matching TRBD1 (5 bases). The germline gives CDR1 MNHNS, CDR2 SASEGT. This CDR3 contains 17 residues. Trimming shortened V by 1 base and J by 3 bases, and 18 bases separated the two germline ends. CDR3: CASSEEGRERGYTEAFF. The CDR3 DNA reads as TGTGCCAGCAGTGAAGAGGGCAGGGAAAGAGGGTACACTGAAGCTTTCTTT.

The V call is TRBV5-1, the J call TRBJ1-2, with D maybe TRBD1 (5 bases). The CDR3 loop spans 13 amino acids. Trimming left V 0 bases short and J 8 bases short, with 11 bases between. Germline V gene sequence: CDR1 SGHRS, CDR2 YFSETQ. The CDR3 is CASSLGGQGGYTF. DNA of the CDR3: TGCGCCAGCAGCTTGGGAGGTCAGGGAGGCTACACCTTC.

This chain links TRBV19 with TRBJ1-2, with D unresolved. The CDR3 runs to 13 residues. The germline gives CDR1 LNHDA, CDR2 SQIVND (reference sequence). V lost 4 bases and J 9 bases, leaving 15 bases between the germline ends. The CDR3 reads CASSNEPQRSYTF. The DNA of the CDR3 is TGTGCCAGTAGTAACGAACCCCAGAGGAGCTACACCTTC. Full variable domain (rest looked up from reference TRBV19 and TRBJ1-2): DGGITQSPKYLFRKEGQNVTLSCEQNLNHDAMYWYRQDPGQGLRLIYYSQIVNDFQKGDIAEGYSVSREKKESFPLTVTSAQKNPTAFYLCASSNEPQRSYTFGSGTRLTVV.

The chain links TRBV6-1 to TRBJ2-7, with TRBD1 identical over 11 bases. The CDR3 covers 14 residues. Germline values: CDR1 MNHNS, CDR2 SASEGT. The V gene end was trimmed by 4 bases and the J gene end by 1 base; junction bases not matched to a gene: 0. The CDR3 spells CASSGDRGSYEQYF. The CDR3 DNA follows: TGTGCCAGCAGTGGGGACAGGGGGTCCTACGAGCAGTACTTC.

The CDR3 bases are TGTGCCAGCAGTTTCCCCGGGGGTAATGAAAAACTGTTTTTT. Translation gives CASSFPGGNEKLFF. The chain couples TRBV28 to TRBJ1-4, with a tentative D call TRBD1 (5 bases). The V gene's germline CDR1 is MDHEN and CDR2 SYDVKM. CDR3 size: 14 residues. V lost 3 bases to trimming and J lost 4 bases, with 9 bases between them.

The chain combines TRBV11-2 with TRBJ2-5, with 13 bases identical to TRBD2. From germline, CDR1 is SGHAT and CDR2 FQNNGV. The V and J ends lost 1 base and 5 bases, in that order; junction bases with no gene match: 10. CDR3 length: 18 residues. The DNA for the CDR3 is TGTGCCAGCAGCTTAGGAGGACTAGCGGGAGTAAGTACGGAGACCCAGTACTTC. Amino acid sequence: CASSLGGLAGVSTETQYF.

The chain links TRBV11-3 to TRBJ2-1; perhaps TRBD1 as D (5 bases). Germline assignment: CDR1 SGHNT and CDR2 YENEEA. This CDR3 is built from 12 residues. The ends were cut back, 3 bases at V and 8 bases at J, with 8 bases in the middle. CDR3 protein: CASSFMTDEQFF. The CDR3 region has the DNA TGTGCCAGCAGCTTTATGACAGATGAGCAGTTCTTC.

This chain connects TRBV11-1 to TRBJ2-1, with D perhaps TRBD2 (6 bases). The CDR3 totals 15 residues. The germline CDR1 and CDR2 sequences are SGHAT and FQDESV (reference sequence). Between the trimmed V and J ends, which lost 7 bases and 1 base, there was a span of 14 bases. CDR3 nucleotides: TGTGCCAGCAACAATTATGGGGGGTCCTACAATGAGCAGTTCTTC. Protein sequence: CASNNYGGSYNEQFF.

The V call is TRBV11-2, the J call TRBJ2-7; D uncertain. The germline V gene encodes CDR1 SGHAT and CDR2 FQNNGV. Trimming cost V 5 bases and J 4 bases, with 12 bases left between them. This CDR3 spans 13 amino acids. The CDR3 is CASSRQHGYEQYF. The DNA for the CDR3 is TGTGCCAGCAGCCGCCAACATGGATACGAGCAGTACTTC.

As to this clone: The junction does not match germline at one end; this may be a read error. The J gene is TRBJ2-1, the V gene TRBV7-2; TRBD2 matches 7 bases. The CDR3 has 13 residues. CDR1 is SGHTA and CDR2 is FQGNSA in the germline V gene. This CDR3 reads CASSPNGGSNLIF. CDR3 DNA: TGTGCCAGCAGCCCAAATGGCGGGAGCAACCTAATCTTC.

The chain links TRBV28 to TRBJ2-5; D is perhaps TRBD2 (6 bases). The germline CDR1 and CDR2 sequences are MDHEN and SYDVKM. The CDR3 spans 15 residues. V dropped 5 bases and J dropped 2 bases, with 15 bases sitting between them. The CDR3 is CASSLSWGEQETQYF. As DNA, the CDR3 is TGTGCCAGCAGTCTCAGTTGGGGGGAGCAAGAGACCCAGTACTTC.

The CDR3, as DNA: TGCGCCAGCAGTGCAGGTCGGATGGACACAGATACGCAGTATTTT. Translating gives CASSAGRMDTDTQYF. The chain is built from TRBV10-1 and TRBJ2-3; D is unclear. This CDR3 has 15 residues. V was clipped by 4 bases and J by 2 bases, with 13 bases between them. Germline V gives CDR1 WNHNN, CDR2 SYGVQD (reference sequence).

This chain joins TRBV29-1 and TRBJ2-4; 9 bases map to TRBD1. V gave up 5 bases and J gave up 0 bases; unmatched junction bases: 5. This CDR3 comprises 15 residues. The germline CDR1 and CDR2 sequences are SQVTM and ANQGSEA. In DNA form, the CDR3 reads TGCAGCGTTTCACAGGGGGCCCTAGCCAAAAACATTCAGTACTTC. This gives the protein CSVSQGALAKNIQYF.

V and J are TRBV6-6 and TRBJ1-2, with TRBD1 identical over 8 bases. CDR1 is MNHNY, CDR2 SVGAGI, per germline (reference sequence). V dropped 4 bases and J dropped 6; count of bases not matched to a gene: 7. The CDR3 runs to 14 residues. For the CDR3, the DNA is TGTGCCAGCAGTTCCCCTAACAGGGGGAATGGCTACACCTTC. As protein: CASSSPNRGNGYTF.

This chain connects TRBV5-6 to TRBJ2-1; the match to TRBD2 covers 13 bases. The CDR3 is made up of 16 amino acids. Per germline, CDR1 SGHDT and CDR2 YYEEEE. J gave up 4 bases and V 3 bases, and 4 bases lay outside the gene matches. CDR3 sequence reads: CASSWWTSGGYNEQFF. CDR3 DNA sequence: TGTGCCAGCAGCTGGTGGACTAGCGGGGGATACAATGAGCAGTTCTTC.

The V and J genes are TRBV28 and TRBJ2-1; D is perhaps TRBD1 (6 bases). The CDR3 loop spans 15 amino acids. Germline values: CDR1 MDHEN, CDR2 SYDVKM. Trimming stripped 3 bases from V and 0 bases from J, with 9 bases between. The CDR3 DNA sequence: TGTGCCAGCAGTTTGGGGACACTCTCCTACAATGAGCAGTTCTTC. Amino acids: CASSLGTLSYNEQFF.

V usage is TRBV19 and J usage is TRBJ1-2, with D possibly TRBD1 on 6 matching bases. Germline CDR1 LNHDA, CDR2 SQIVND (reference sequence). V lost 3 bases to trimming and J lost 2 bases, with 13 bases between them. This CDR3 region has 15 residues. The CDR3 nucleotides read TGTGCCAGTAGTATTGGTCCGGGGGGCAACTATGGCTACACCTTC. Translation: CASSIGPGGNYGYTF.

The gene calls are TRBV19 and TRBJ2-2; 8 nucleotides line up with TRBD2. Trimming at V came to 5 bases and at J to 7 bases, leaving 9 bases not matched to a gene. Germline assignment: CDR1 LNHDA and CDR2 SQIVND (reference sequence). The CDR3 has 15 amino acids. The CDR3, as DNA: TGTGCCAGTAGTTTCGGGAGGGCACAGGTCGGGGAGCTGTTTTTT. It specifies CASSFGRAQVGELFF.

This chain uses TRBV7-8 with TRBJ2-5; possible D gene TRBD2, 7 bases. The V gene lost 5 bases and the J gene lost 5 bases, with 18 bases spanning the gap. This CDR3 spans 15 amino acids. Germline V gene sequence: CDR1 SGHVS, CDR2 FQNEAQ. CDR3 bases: TGTGCCAGCAGCAGGGGGGCGCGGGGGTGGGAGACCCAGTACTTC. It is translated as CASSRGARGWETQYF.

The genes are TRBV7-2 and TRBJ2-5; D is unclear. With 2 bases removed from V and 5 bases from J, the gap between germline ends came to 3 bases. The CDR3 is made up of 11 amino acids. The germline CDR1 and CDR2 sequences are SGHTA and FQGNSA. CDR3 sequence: CASSLTETQYF. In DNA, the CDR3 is TGTGCCAGCAGCTTAACTGAGACCCAGTACTTC.

The CDR3 loop reads CASSPPGHPNEQFF. The CDR3 DNA follows: TGTGCCAGCTCACCGCCGGGACACCCCAATGAGCAGTTCTTC. The J gene is TRBJ2-1, the V gene TRBV18; D may be TRBD1 (6 bases). Trimming took 3 bases from V and 6 from J, leaving 12 bases between them. The CDR3 spans 14 residues. Germline V gives CDR1 KGHSH, CDR2 LQKENI. Drawing the rest from reference TRBV18 and TRBJ2-1, the complete variable domain is NAGVMQNPRHLVRRRGQEARLRCSPMKGHSHVYWYRQLPEEGLKFMVYLQKENIIDESGMPKERFSAEFPKEGPSILRIQQVVRGDSAAYFCASSPPGHPNEQFFGPGTRLTVL.

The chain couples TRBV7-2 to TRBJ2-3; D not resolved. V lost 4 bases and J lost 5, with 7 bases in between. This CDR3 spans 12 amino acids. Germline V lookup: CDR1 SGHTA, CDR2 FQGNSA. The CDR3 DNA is TGTGCCAGCAGCTCAGACGGAGATACGCAGTATTTT. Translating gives CASSSDGDTQYF.

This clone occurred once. CDR3 coding DNA: TGTGCCAGCCGAGAGACGGGTTTTTGGCCAGACTATCGGGACGAGCAGTACTTC. Protein: CASRETGFWPDYRDEQYF. This chain links TRBV9 with TRBJ2-7, with D tentatively TRBD2 (5 bases). V was cut by 7 bases and J by 5 bases, with 31 bases left in between. The CDR3 contains 18 residues. Per the germline V gene, CDR1 is SGDLS and CDR2 is YYNGEE.